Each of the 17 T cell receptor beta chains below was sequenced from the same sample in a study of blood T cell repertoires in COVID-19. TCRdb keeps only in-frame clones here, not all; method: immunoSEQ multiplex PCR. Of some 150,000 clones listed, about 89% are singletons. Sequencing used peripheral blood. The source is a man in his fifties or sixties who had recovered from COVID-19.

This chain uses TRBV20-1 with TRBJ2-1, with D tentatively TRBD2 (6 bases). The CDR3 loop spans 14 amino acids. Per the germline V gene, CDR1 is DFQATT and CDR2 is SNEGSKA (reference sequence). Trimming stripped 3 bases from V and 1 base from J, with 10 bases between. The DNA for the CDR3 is TGCAGTGCTAGTCGGGGGTTTTCCTACAATGAGCAGTTCTTC. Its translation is CSASRGFSYNEQFF.

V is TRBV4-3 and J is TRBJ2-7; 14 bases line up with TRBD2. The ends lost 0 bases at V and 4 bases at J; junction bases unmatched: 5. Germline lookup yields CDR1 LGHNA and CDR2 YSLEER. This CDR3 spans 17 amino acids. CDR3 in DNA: TGCGCCAGCAGCCAAGATGGGACTAGCGGGGGCCCGTACGAGCAGTACTTC. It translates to CASSQDGTSGGPYEQYF.

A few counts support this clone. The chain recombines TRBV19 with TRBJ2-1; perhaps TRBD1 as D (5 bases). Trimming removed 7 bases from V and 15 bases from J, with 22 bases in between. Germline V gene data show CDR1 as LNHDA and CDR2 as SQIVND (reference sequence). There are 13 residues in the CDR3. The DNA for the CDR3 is TGTGCCAGTATGAGTACAGGCACAATTATCTCGTTCTTC. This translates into CASMSTGTIISFF.

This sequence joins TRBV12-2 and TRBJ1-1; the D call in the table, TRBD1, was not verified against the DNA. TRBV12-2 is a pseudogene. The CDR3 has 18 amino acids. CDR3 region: CASRWDRGPALGVTEAFF. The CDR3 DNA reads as TGTGCAAGTCGCTGGGACAGGGGTCCCGCCTTAGGGGTGACTGAAGCTTTCTTT.

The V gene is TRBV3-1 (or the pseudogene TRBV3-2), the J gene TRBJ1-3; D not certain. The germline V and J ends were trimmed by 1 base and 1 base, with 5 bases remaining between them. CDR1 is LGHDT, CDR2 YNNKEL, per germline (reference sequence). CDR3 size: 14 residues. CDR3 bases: TGTGCCAGCAGCCAAGGTCTTTCTGGAAACACCATATATTTT. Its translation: CASSQGLSGNTIYF.

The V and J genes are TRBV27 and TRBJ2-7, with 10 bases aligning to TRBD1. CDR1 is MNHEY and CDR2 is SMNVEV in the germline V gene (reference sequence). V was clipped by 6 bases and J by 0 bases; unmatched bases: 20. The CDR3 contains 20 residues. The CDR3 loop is CASSYQSPGQGRVVSYEQYF. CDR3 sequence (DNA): TGTGCCAGCAGCTACCAATCACCGGGACAGGGGCGAGTTGTCTCCTACGAGCAGTACTTC.

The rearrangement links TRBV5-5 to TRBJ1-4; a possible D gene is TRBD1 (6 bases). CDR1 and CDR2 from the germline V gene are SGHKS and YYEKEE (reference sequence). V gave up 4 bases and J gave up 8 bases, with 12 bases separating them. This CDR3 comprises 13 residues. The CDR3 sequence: CASSIRTEEKLFF. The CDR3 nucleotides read TGTGCCAGCAGCATAAGGACAGAAGAAAAACTGTTTTTT.

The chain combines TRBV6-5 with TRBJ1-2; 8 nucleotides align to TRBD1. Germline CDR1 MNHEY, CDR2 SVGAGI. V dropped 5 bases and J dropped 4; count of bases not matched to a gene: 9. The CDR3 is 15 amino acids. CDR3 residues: CASSPGVDRGYGYTF. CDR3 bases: TGTGCCAGCAGTCCGGGGGTAGACAGGGGCTATGGCTACACCTTC.

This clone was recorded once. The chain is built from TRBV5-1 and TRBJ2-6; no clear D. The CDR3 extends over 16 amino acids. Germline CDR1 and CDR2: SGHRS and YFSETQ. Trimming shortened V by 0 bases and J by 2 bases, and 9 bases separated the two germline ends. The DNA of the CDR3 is TGCGCCAGCAGCTTGGAATGGGCCGCTGGGGCCAACGTCCTGACTTTC. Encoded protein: CASSLEWAAGANVLTF. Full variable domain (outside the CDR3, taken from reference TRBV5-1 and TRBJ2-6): KAGVTQTPRYLIKTRGQQVTLSCSPISGHRSVSWYQQTPGQGLQFLFEYFSETQRNKGNFPGRFSGRQFSNSRSEMNVSTLELGDSALYLCASSLEWAAGANVLTFGAGSRLTVL.

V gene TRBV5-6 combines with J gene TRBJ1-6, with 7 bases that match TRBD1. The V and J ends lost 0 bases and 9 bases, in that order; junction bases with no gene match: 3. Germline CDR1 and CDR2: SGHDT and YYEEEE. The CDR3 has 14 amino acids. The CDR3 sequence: CASSLAQGSSPLHF. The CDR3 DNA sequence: TGTGCCAGCAGCTTGGCACAGGGGAGTTCACCCCTCCACTTT.

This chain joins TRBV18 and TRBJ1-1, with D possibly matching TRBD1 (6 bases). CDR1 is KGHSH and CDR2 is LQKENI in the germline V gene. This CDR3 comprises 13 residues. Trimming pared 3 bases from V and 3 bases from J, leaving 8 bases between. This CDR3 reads CASSPRTDTEAFF. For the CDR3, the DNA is TGTGCCAGCTCACCGAGGACAGACACTGAAGCTTTCTTT.

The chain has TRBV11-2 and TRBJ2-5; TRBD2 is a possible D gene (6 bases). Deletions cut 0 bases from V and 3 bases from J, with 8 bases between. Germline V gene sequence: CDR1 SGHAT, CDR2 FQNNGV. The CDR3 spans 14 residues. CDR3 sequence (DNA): TGTGCCAGCAGCTTAGAGCGGGGAAAAGAGACCCAGTACTTC. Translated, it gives CASSLERGKETQYF.

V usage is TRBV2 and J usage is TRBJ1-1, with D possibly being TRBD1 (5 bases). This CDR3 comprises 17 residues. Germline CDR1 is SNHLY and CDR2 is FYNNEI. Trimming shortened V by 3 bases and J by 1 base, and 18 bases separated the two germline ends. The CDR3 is CASSDRSRGSTNTEAFF. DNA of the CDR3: TGTGCCAGCAGTGACCGATCGCGGGGGAGTACGAACACTGAAGCTTTCTTT.

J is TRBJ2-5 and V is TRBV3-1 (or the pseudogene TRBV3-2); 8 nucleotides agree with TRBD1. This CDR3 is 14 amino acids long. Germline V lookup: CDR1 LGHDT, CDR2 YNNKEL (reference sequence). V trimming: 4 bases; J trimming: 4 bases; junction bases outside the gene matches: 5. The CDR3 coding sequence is TGTGCCAGCAGCCCGACAGGGGCCCTAGAGACCCAGTACTTC. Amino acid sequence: CASSPTGALETQYF.

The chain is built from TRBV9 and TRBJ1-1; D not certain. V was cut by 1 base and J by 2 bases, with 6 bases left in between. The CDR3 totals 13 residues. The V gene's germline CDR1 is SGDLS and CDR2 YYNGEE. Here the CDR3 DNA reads TGTGCCAGCAGCGTAACACAAAACACTGAAGCTTTCTTT. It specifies CASSVTQNTEAFF.

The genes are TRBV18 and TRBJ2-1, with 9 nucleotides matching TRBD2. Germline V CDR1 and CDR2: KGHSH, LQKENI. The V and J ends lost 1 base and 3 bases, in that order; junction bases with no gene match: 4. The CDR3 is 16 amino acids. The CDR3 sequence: CASSPRGGGVYNEQFF. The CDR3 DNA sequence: TGTGCCAGCTCACCACGTGGCGGGGGGGTCTACAATGAGCAGTTCTTC.

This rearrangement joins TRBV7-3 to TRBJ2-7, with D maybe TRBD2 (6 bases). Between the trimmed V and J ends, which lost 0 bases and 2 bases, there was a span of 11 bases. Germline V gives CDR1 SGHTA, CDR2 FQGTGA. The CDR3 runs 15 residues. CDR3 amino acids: CASSLTSGGPYEQYF. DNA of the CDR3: TGTGCCAGCAGCTTAACGTCCGGGGGTCCCTACGAGCAGTACTTC. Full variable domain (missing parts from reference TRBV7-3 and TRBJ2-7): GAGVSQTPSNKVTEKGKYVELRCDPISGHTALYWYRQSLGQGPEFLIYFQGTGAADDSGLPNDRFFAVRPEGSVSTLKIQRTERGDSAVYLCASSLTSGGPYEQYFGPGTRLTVT.